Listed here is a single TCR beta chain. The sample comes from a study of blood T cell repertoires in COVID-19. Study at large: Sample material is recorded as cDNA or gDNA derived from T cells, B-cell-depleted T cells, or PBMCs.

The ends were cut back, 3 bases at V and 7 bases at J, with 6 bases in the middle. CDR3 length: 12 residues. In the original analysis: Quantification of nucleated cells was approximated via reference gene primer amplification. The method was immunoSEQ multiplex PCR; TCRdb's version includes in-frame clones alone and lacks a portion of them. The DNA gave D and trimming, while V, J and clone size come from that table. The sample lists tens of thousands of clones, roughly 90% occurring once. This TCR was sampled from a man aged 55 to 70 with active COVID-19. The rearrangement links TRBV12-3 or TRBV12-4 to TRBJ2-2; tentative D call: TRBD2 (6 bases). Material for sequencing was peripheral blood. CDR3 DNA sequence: TGTGCCAGCAGTTTGGAGGGCGGGGAGCTGTTTTTT. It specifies CASSLEGGELFF.